The next 8 T cell receptor beta chains were all read from a single sample in a study of identical twins. One entry per CDR3 protein results from TCRdb running MiXCR on the 5' RACE reads. The sample carries approximately 1.8 million distinct CDR3 sequences, 32% recorded once. The sequencing input was cord blood. The receptors here all came from a newborn girl in good health.

V is TRBV20-1 and J is TRBJ2-7; D remains ambiguous. V was trimmed by 2 bases and J by 7 bases, leaving 9 bases between them. From germline, CDR1 is DFQATT and CDR2 SNEGSKA (reference sequence). The CDR3 totals 11 residues. CDR3 sequence (DNA): TGCAGTGCTAGACGGGCTGAGGAGCAGTACTTC. As protein: CSARRAEEQYF.

The chain has TRBV7-2 and TRBJ2-1, with D perhaps TRBD2 (5 bases). Trimming cost V 1 base and J 0 bases, with 19 bases left between them. CDR3 length equals 19 residues. Germline V gene sequence: CDR1 SGHTA, CDR2 FQGNSA. The CDR3 bases are TGTGCCAGCAGCTTAGTGGCCGTACCAACTAGAGACTCCTACAATGAGCAGTTCTTC. Protein product: CASSLVAVPTRDSYNEQFF.

Only a few counts were recorded for this clonotype. The chain couples TRBV20-1 to TRBJ2-3, with D hard to call. Germline assignment: CDR1 DFQATT and CDR2 SNEGSKA (reference sequence). V was shortened by 0 bases and J by 2 bases, with 9 bases between the two germline ends. The CDR3 length is 14 residues. CDR3 sequence reads: CSARERAYTDTQYF. As DNA, the CDR3 is TGCAGTGCTAGAGAACGAGCTTACACAGATACGCAGTATTTT.

The gene calls are TRBV20-1 and TRBJ1-5, with D unclear. V was trimmed by 6 bases and J by 2 bases, leaving 14 bases between them. The CDR3 sequence is 14 residues long. The germline gives CDR1 DFQATT, CDR2 SNEGSKA (reference sequence). The CDR3: CSATPPGGNQPQHF. CDR3 sequence (DNA): TGCAGTGCGACTCCACCGGGTGGCAATCAGCCCCAGCATTTT.

The chain is built from TRBV5-1 and TRBJ2-7; D is possibly TRBD1 (5 bases). CDR3 length equals 14 residues. CDR1 is SGHRS, CDR2 YFSETQ, per germline. V lost 1 base and J lost 7, with 15 bases in between. The DNA for the CDR3 is TGCGCCAGCAGCTTGCCATCCAGGGCCAATGAGCAGTACTTC. It translates to CASSLPSRANEQYF.

As concerns this clonotype: One base away lies a much larger clone, so this may be a sequencing read error. This chain links TRBV2 with TRBJ1-2, with D unclear. Germline assignment: CDR1 SNHLY and CDR2 FYNNEI. This CDR3 has 14 residues. CDR3 sequence: CAGSEAAGLYGYTF. The CDR3 nucleotides are TGTGCCGGCAGTGAAGCAGCAGGTCTTTATGGCTACACCTTC. Supplemented by reference TRBV2 and TRBJ1-2, the full variable domain reads EPEVTQTPSHQVTQMGQEVILRCVPISNHLYFYWYRQILGQKVEFLVSFYNNEISEKSEIFDDQFSVERPDGSNFTLKIRSTKLEDSAMYFCAGSEAAGLYGYTFGSGTRLTVV.

This clonotype was detected a few times. The rearrangement uses TRBV29-1 and TRBJ2-4; a possible D gene is TRBD2 (5 bases). V lost 2 bases and J 3 bases, leaving 17 bases between the germline ends. CDR1 SQVTM and CDR2 ANQGSEA come from the germline V gene. CDR3 length equals 16 residues. CDR3 coding DNA: TGCAGCGTTGAAAGGCCAAGAGGGTTCGGCAAAAACATTCAGTACTTC. It yields the protein CSVERPRGFGKNIQYF.

This rearrangement joins TRBV2 to TRBJ2-4, with 9 bases identical to TRBD1. V shed 5 bases, J shed 0 bases, and the junction held 5 bases outside the gene matches. This CDR3 is built from 16 residues. The V gene's germline CDR1 is SNHLY and CDR2 FYNNEI. The CDR3 loop is CASSIQGALAKNIQYF. CDR3 bases: TGTGCCAGCAGTATACAGGGGGCTTTAGCCAAAAACATTCAGTACTTC.